This T cell receptor (beta chain) was profiled in a study of shared clonotypes between healthy human individuals. Naive CD8 cells were CD45RO-negative, positively selected for CCR7, excluding terminally differentiated effector memory CD45RA+ cells. Under the authors' procedure: Filtering differed, since immunoSEQ gave only junction sequences and no quality scores. Here immunoSEQ multiplex PCR was the method, and the copy in TCRdb shows in-frame clones only, minus some. The DNA was the basis for D and trimming; V, J and clone size are from that table. The profile shows hundreds of thousands of clones, 96% of them singletons. Trimming removed 0 bases at V and 4 bases at J, with 13 bases between. Germline loops: CDR1 MGHRA, CDR2 YSYEKL. The CDR3 consists of 15 residues.

This clonotype originated in a man in his thirties or forties in good health. V usage is TRBV4-1 and J usage is TRBJ2-7; TRBD1 might be the D (6 bases). Sequencing used naive CD8+ T cells sorted from blood. CDR3: CASSQDGGSLYEQYF. In DNA, the CDR3 is TGCGCCAGCAGCCAAGATGGGGGCAGTCTATACGAGCAGTACTTC.